This T cell receptor (beta chain) was recorded in a study of fetal regulatory T cell absence and autoimmunity (TCRdb year 2017). With regard to the full study: Exocrine pancreas autoimmunity was observed in the IPEX patients in the absence of clinical diabetes.

V loses 1 base of germline sequence and J loses 7 bases, and the interval between the two ends is 2 bases. The CDR3, cysteine through phenylalanine, is 11 amino acids long. Only the CDR3 DNA is retained, 33 bases long and in frame from the first base. Looking up the germline V gene yields CDR1 MGHRA and CDR2 YSYEKL. Repertoire sequencing was done on genomic DNA taken from frozen pancreas tissue. Genomic DNA, about 2-3.2 ug, was extracted from umbilical cord blood or frozen pancreas using the DNeasy Blood and Tissue Kit. Points on this clone: It has no known antigen specificity. Base qualities were left out, and no much larger clone turns up one base away.

TCRbeta CDR3 regions were amplified and barcoded by two-step multiplex PCR on the immunoSEQ human TCRbeta survey platform. Sequencing of the libraries was done on Illumina instruments, and IgH was sequenced in parallel from the same samples. The source study handled its data this way. To remove PCR and sequencing errors, raw reads were filtered against IMGT V, D, J definitions and grouped with a nearest-neighbor algorithm. A clone was defined by an identical nucleotide sequence, and differential abundance between tissues was tested with a Fisher exact test for each clone at a pFDR threshold of p<0.01. A minimum inclusion filter of 10 in either sample excluded clones with frequencies too low for statistical inference. The immunoSEQ Analyzer was used for pairwise clonal comparisons, while IMGT tools were used to assess gene family usage. TCRdb carries this immuneACCESS record with in-frame sequences only. Its versions omit some clonotypes, under half of them owing to an unresolved V gene in the studies checked, with the rest unexplained. V and J calls and clone size are copied from that table; D and trimming were computed from the DNA. The sample table records 95,000 or so clones; around 72% of these occur just once. The top ten constitute 1.5% to 2.5% of the sample.

What the research found in general, with its limitations: Cord blood and pancreas had broadly similar TRB gene family usage, resembling published neonatal and adult repertoires. The oligoclonal enrichment was taken as support for antigen-driven autoimmunity in the pancreas before birth in IPEX syndrome. Significant oligoclonal enrichment of the TCR compartment was observed in pancreas versus cord blood, with some top clones enriched more than 90-fold.

This chain is built from TRBV4-1 and TRBJ2-1; no D gene is confidently identified. This sequence was found in a male donor with IPEX syndrome. The sequenced material came from pancreas tissue. The CDR3 region reads CASSQGNEQFF. The DNA reads TGCGCCAGCAGCCAAGGGAATGAGCAGTTCTTC.